This T cell receptor beta chain was recorded in a study of cytomegalovirus exposure and HLA in healthy donors. The PCR was carried out with 60 Vbeta primers and 13 Jbeta primers. Generated by immunoSEQ multiplex PCR, the TCRdb table keeps only in-frame clones and is missing some. The profile shows around 95,000 clones, approximately 76% of them singletons. The sequence was obtained from a man younger than 45 in good health and CMV-seropositive. The specimen was PBMCs.

Here the CDR3 DNA reads TGTGCCAGCAGCGCCCGGGACTCCTTTTTACAGACCCAGTACTTC. As protein: CASSARDSFLQTQYF. The chain carries TRBV7-9 and TRBJ2-5, with D possibly being TRBD2 (6 bases). V was cut by 5 bases and J by 6 bases, with 19 bases left in between. The V gene's germline CDR1 is SEHNR and CDR2 FQNEAQ (reference sequence). This CDR3 is 15 amino acids long. Supplemented by reference TRBV7-9 and TRBJ2-5, the full variable domain reads DTGVSQNPRHKITKRGQNVTFRCDPISEHNRLYWYRQTLGQGPEFLTYFQNEAQLEKSRLLSDRFSAERPKGSFSTLEIQRTEQGDSAMYLCASSARDSFLQTQYFGPGTRLLVL.